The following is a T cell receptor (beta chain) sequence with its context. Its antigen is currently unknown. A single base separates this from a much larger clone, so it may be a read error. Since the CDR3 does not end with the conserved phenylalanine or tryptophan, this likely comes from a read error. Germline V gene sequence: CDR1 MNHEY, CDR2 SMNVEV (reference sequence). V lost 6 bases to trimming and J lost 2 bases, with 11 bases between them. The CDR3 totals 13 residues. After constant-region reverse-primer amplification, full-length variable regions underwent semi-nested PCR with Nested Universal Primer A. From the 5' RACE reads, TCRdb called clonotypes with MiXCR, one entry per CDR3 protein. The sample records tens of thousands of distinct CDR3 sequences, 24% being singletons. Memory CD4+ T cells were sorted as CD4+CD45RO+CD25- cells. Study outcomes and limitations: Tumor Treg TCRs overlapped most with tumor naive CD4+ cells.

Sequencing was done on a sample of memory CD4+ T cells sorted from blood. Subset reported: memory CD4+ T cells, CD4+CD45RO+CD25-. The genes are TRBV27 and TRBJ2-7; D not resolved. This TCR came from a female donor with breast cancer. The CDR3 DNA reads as TGTGCCAGCAGAGCGAGAGCGCCCTACGAGCAGTACTCC. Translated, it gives CASRARAPYEQYS.